The following is a T cell receptor beta chain sequence with its context. The entry originates in a study of radiotherapy plus CTLA-4 blockade in lung cancer. CDR1 and CDR2 (germline): MNHNS, SASEGT. The CDR3 sequence is 13 residues long. Trimming cost V 7 bases and J 3 bases; bases outside gene matches: 2. It was focal radiation plus CTLA-4 blockade with ipilimumab that patients with chemo-refractory metastatic non-small-cell lung cancer received. TCRdb's copy holds only in-frame clones and misses some; the assay was immunoSEQ multiplex PCR. The sample lists approximately 110,000 clones; roughly 77% were seen once.

The sequences come from peripheral blood, collected from a patient treated with radiotherapy plus ipilimumab. This clonotype was obtained from a human donor with non-small cell lung cancer that progressed on radiotherapy plus ipilimumab. Some clones in this sample may be carry-over from other donors' samples. V gene TRBV6-1 combines with J gene TRBJ1-4, with TRBD1 matching 7 bases. DNA of the CDR3: TGTGCCAGCAAGGGGACAGCTAATGAAAAACTGTTTTTT. It codes for CASKGTANEKLFF.